This T cell receptor beta chain came from a study of CD8 T cells in Susac syndrome. CDR3 length equals 16 residues. Germline V gene sequence: CDR1 LNHDA, CDR2 SQIVND (reference sequence). V lost 3 bases, J lost 4 bases, and 16 bases lay in between. The RNA, roughly 0.5 to 1 ug, was put through reverse transcription using random hexamers. The authors amplified TCR beta CDR3 across 54 Vbeta and 13 Jbeta using immunoSEQ multiplex PCR. In TCRdb, the immunoSEQ multiplex PCR reads were re-called with MiXCR into one record per CDR3 protein. The repertoire holds about 280,000 distinct CDR3 sequences, with around 83% as singletons.

Sequenced input: CD8+ T cells from PBMCs. The receptor was derived from a human donor with multiple sclerosis. The chain joins TRBV19 to TRBJ1-3; weak D call: TRBD1 (6 bases). The CDR3 coding sequence is TGTGCCAGTAGTATCCGCTGGACAGCGCAAGGAAACACCATATATTTT. This sequence encodes CASSIRWTAQGNTIYF.